This TCR beta chain was sequenced during a study of glioma-infiltrating T cells. Study results and limitations: Gliomas, especially low-grade, showed above-expected tissue-blood divergence; non-neoplastic patients showed below. CDR3 overlap between tissue and blood was very small.

The table lists this clonotype with a few counts. Its antigen is as yet unknown. Using RNA template, CDR3s of TCR alpha and beta were amplified with iRepertoire arm-PCR. For one-step reverse transcription and amplification, about 90-400 ng of tissue mRNA or PBMC total RNA was used. TCRdb processed the multiplex PCR reads anew with MiXCR; each CDR3 protein has one entry. The top ten clones hold around 20% of a sample with about 190,000 distinct CDR3 sequences, approximately 30% of them seen once. The receptor was isolated from a human donor with low-grade glioma or glioblastoma, undergoing nonglioma brain surgery, or in good health (not recorded which). Source material: glioma tissue, nonneoplastic brain tissue, or PBMCs (not recorded which).

In DNA, the CDR3 is TGTGCCAGCAGCCCGTGGGGGGACGGCTACTACGAGCAGTACTTC. Translated, it gives CASSPWGDGYYEQYF. This sequence joins TRBV5-6 and TRBJ2-7; D may be TRBD2 (6 bases). Looked up from germline, CDR1 is SGHDT and CDR2 is YYEEEE. Trimming took off 4 bases at V and 3 bases at J, with 17 bases between the two ends. CDR3 length: 15 amino acids.